The 25 T cell receptor beta chains presented below share a single source sample, sequenced in a study of blood T cell repertoires in COVID-19. Libraries were prepared by immunoSEQ multiplex PCR; TCRdb keeps only in-frame clonotypes and omits some of them. The sample has about 350,000 clones; approximately 91% are singletons. Sample: peripheral blood. These receptors were collected from a woman in her seventies with COVID-19, enrolled during active disease.

V usage is TRBV9 and J usage is TRBJ1-3; tentatively, D is TRBD1 (5 bases). CDR3 length: 16 amino acids. V was pared by 0 bases and J by 4 bases, with 14 bases between. Germline V gives CDR1 SGDLS, CDR2 YYNGEE. CDR3 bases: TGTGCCAGCAGCGTAGCTACCGGGGGATACGGAAACACCATATATTTT. Protein product: CASSVATGGYGNTIYF.

Written as DNA, the CDR3 is TGTGCCAGCAGTCCCGGGACAGGGTCCCTCTATGGCTACACCTTC. Translated, it gives CASSPGTGSLYGYTF. The genes are TRBV2 and TRBJ1-2; 9 bases align to TRBD1. Germline V gene sequence: CDR1 SNHLY, CDR2 FYNNEI. Trimming at V came to 5 bases and at J to 4 bases, leaving 8 bases not matched to a gene. The CDR3 covers 15 residues.

The chain employs TRBV5-1 and TRBJ2-1, with a tentative D call TRBD1 (6 bases). Deletions cut 3 bases from V and 5 bases from J, with 12 bases between. The CDR3 has 14 amino acids. Germline assignment: CDR1 SGHRS and CDR2 YFSETQ. The CDR3 sequence: CASSSGTFDNEQFF. The CDR3 DNA sequence: TGCGCCAGCAGCTCCGGGACATTCGACAATGAGCAGTTCTTC. Looking up the rest from reference TRBV5-1 and TRBJ2-1 gives the full variable domain: KAGVTQTPRYLIKTRGQQVTLSCSPISGHRSVSWYQQTPGQGLQFLFEYFSETQRNKGNFPGRFSGRQFSNSRSEMNVSTLELGDSALYLCASSSGTFDNEQFFGPGTRLTVL.

V usage is TRBV28 and J usage is TRBJ1-2, with 7 bases that match TRBD1. V gave up 7 bases and J gave up 2 bases; unmatched junction bases: 10. The CDR3 is made up of 15 amino acids. Germline CDR1 reads MDHEN; CDR2 reads SYDVKM. As DNA, the CDR3 is TGTGCCAGCACCCTGCGGGACAGCTCAAACTATGGCTACACCTTC. Amino acids: CASTLRDSSNYGYTF.

The chain couples TRBV4-2 to TRBJ1-4; no firm D call. Trimming left V 0 bases short and J 0 bases short, with 8 bases between. This CDR3 region has 16 residues. Germline values: CDR1 LGHNA, CDR2 YNFKEQ. CDR3 sequence reads: CASSQELPATNEKLFF. The CDR3 DNA reads TGTGCCAGCAGCCAAGAACTGCCGGCAACTAATGAAAAACTGTTTTTT.

This clone was seen only a few times. The V call is TRBV6-1, the J call TRBJ2-1; maybe TRBD2 (5 bases). This CDR3 comprises 15 residues. CDR1 is MNHNS, CDR2 SASEGT, per germline. Trimming pared 0 bases from V and 6 bases from J, leaving 12 bases between. DNA of the CDR3: TGTGCCAGCAGTGAAGCGCTGGGAGCCATCAATGAGCAGTTCTTC. This codes for CASSEALGAINEQFF.

J is TRBJ2-1 and V is TRBV5-1, with 15 positions matching TRBD2. Per germline, CDR1 SGHRS and CDR2 YFSETQ. CDR3 length: 16 residues. J was trimmed by 9 bases and V by 5 bases; bases with no gene match: 9. As DNA, the CDR3 is TGCGCCAGCAGAACCTGGACTAGCGGGGGGGCAGGTGAGCAGTTCTTC. This codes for CASRTWTSGGAGEQFF.

The chain uses TRBV2 and TRBJ1-4; D may be TRBD1 (5 bases). Germline CDR1 and CDR2: SNHLY and FYNNEI. With 6 bases removed from V and 4 bases from J, the gap between germline ends came to 15 bases. The CDR3 runs to 15 residues. CDR3 amino acids: CASSLSRADNEKLFF. In DNA form, the CDR3 reads TGTGCCAGCAGCTTATCCAGGGCGGATAATGAAAAACTGTTTTTT.

The V and J genes are TRBV5-1 and TRBJ2-3, with TRBD2 matching 10 bases. V shed 2 bases and J 2 bases; nucleotides not matched to a gene: 8. The CDR3 covers 17 residues. Germline loops: CDR1 SGHRS, CDR2 YFSETQ. The CDR3 reads CASSLPLAGVSTDTQYF. The CDR3 nucleotides read TGCGCCAGCAGCTTACCCCTAGCGGGGGTTTCCACAGATACGCAGTATTTT. The full variable domain, its missing parts supplied by reference TRBV5-1 and TRBJ2-3, is KAGVTQTPRYLIKTRGQQVTLSCSPISGHRSVSWYQQTPGQGLQFLFEYFSETQRNKGNFPGRFSGRQFSNSRSEMNVSTLELGDSALYLCASSLPLAGVSTDTQYFGPGTRLTVL.

V usage is TRBV2 and J usage is TRBJ2-5, with TRBD2 matching over 9 bases. V gave up 4 bases and J gave up 5 bases; unmatched junction bases: 5. The CDR3 runs 14 residues. Per the germline V gene, CDR1 is SNHLY and CDR2 is FYNNEI. CDR3 amino acids: CASSGGLADETQYF. In DNA form, the CDR3 reads TGTGCCAGCAGTGGGGGACTAGCTGACGAGACCCAGTACTTC.

The chain has TRBV6-1 and TRBJ2-7, with D tentatively TRBD1 (6 bases). With 0 bases removed from V and 3 bases from J, the gap between germline ends came to 18 bases. The CDR3 is 17 residues long. CDR1 is MNHNS and CDR2 is SASEGT in the germline V gene. In DNA, the CDR3 is TGTGCCAGCAGTGAAGCCCTCCGGACAGTGGGGCGCTACGAGCAGTACTTC. Residues: CASSEALRTVGRYEQYF.

The chain combines TRBV28 with TRBJ1-2; D perhaps matches TRBD1 (6 bases). The germline V gene encodes CDR1 MDHEN and CDR2 SYDVKM. V dropped 4 bases and J dropped 8 bases, with 17 bases sitting between them. The CDR3 sequence is 14 residues long. The CDR3 coding sequence is TGTGCCAGCAGTTCCCTGACAGGCGTGTTGGGCTACACCTTC. It encodes CASSSLTGVLGYTF.

A remark on this clone: This specimen includes other DNA sequences encoding the same CDR3. The J gene is TRBJ1-1, the V gene TRBV29-1; 8 bases are a match to TRBD1. Trimming took 6 bases from V and 5 from J; bases not matched to a gene: 5. Germline V lookup: CDR1 SQVTM, CDR2 ANQGSEA. The CDR3 has 12 residues. The CDR3 DNA reads TGCAGCGTCCAGGGGGCCAGGACTGAAGCTTTCTTT. It encodes CSVQGARTEAFF.

About this clone: The same CDR3 can be traced to other DNA sequences in this sample. CDR3 sequence: CASSYSREDTEAFF. Here the CDR3 DNA reads TGTGCCAGCAGTTACTCCAGGGAGGACACTGAAGCTTTCTTT. V usage is TRBV6-5 and J usage is TRBJ1-1, with D perhaps matching TRBD1 (5 bases). Germline lookup yields CDR1 MNHEY and CDR2 SVGAGI. The V end was cut by 0 bases, the J end by 3 bases, with 8 bases between. The CDR3 has 14 amino acids.

The V gene is TRBV18, the J gene TRBJ1-6, with D possibly matching TRBD1 (5 bases). Trimming removed 2 bases at V and 7 bases at J, with 12 bases between. Germline CDR1 and CDR2: KGHSH and LQKENI. The CDR3 is 15 residues long. The DNA for the CDR3 is TGTGCCAGCTCACCAGGGACTTCTTGGAATTCACCCCTCCACTTT. This codes for CASSPGTSWNSPLHF.

V gene TRBV2 combines with J gene TRBJ1-2; D not certain. V was cut by 2 bases and J by 4 bases, with 8 bases left in between. CDR1 and CDR2 from the germline V gene are SNHLY and FYNNEI. This CDR3 region has 13 residues. The CDR3 spells CASSESPPYGYTF. DNA of the CDR3: TGTGCCAGCAGTGAATCTCCTCCCTATGGCTACACCTTC.

The rearrangement uses TRBV6-4 and TRBJ2-2, with TRBD1 matching over 8 bases. The CDR3 covers 18 residues. Unmatched junction bases numbered 15, after V lost 3 bases and J lost 6 bases. Germline assignment: CDR1 MRHNA and CDR2 SNTAGT. The CDR3 here is CASSEQAGGDRFPGELFF. The DNA for the CDR3 is TGTGCCAGCAGTGAACAGGCAGGGGGCGATCGGTTTCCCGGGGAGCTGTTTTTT.

V is TRBV12-5 and J is TRBJ1-5; 8 bases align to TRBD1. This CDR3 is built from 16 residues. Trimming took 4 bases from V and 3 from J; bases not matched to a gene: 8. Germline lookup yields CDR1 LGHNT and CDR2 FRNRAP. CDR3 nucleotide sequence: TGTGCTAGTGGTTCTCCAGGGGGCGTATACAATCAGCCCCAGCATTTT. Translation gives CASGSPGGVYNQPQHF.

The gene calls are TRBV27 and TRBJ2-7, with TRBD1 identical over 9 bases. Germline CDR1 is MNHEY and CDR2 is SMNVEV (reference sequence). The CDR3 sequence is 16 residues long. Trimming removed 6 bases from V and 0 bases from J; junction bases left unmatched: 9. CDR3 sequence: CASRRNPGQGSYEQYF. As DNA, the CDR3 is TGTGCCAGCAGGCGGAACCCGGGACAGGGCTCCTACGAGCAGTACTTC.

J is TRBJ1-3 and V is TRBV7-2; D unresolved. V dropped 2 bases and J dropped 1 base, with 9 bases sitting between them. The germline CDR1 and CDR2 sequences are SGHTA and FQGNSA. This CDR3 is 15 amino acids long. CDR3 sequence reads: CASSLSGESGNTIYF. Written as DNA, the CDR3 is TGTGCCAGCAGCTTATCTGGGGAGTCTGGAAACACCATATATTTT.

The chain recombines TRBV5-8 with TRBJ2-3; 9 bases fit TRBD1. The CDR3 covers 14 residues. Germline CDR1 SGHTS, CDR2 YDEGEE. The V segment lost 3 bases and the J segment 1 base; nucleotides outside the gene matches: 0. The CDR3 sequence is CASSWDRGTDTQYF. The DNA of the CDR3 is TGTGCCAGCAGCTGGGACAGGGGCACAGATACGCAGTATTTT.

The V call is TRBV28, the J call TRBJ2-7, with 10 nucleotides matching TRBD1. The CDR3 has 18 amino acids. Germline V gene data show CDR1 as MDHEN and CDR2 as SYDVKM. J gave up 2 bases and V 4 bases, and 14 bases lay outside the gene matches. CDR3 in DNA: TGTGCCAGCAGTTCAATCGGGGGACAGGGGATTCCGACCTACGAGCAGTACTTC. Translated, it gives CASSSIGGQGIPTYEQYF.

This clone appeared a few times. V usage is TRBV6-2 or TRBV6-3 and J usage is TRBJ1-6; TRBD1 aligns across 9 bases. Trimming took 5 bases from V and 7 from J; bases not matched to a gene: 12. In germline, CDR1 is MNHEY, CDR2 SVGEGT. The CDR3 is 17 residues long. DNA of the CDR3: TGTGCCAGCAGTAACGCCGGGACAGGGAGACGGAATTCACCCCTCCACTTT. It codes for CASSNAGTGRRNSPLHF.

The chain has TRBV5-1 and TRBJ1-6; TRBD1 might be the D (6 bases). CDR3 length equals 18 residues. Trimming took off 2 bases at V and 9 bases at J, with 24 bases between the two ends. The germline CDR1 and CDR2 sequences are SGHRS and YFSETQ. Here the CDR3 reads CASSFSLQGGSDSSPLHF. Here the CDR3 DNA reads TGCGCCAGCAGCTTCTCTTTACAGGGTGGAAGTGATAGTTCACCCCTCCACTTT.

The chain links TRBV5-6 to TRBJ1-3, with 8 bases that match TRBD1. Germline CDR1 reads SGHDT; CDR2 reads YYEEEE. V lost 3 bases, J lost 3 bases, and 2 bases stayed unmatched. The CDR3 sequence is 14 residues long. The CDR3 reads CASSSGTGGNTIYF. The CDR3 DNA follows: TGTGCCAGCAGCTCCGGGACAGGTGGAAACACCATATATTTT.